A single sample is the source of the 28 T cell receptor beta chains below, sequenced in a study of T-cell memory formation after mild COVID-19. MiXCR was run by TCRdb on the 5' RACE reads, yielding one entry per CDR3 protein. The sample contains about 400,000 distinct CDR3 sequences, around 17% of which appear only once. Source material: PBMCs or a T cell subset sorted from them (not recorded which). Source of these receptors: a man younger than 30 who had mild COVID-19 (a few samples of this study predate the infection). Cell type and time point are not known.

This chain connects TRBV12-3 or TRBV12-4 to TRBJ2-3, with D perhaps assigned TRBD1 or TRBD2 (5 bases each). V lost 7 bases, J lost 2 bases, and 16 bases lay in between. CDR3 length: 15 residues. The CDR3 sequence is CASNTLRDHTDTQYF. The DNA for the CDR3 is TGTGCCAGCAACACCCTCAGGGACCACACAGATACGCAGTATTTT.

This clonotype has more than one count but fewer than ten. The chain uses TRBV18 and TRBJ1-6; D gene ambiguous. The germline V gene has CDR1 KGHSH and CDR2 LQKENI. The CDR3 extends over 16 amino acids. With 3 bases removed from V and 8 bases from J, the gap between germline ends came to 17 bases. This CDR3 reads CASSPGWQVSYSPLHF. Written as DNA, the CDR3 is TGTGCCAGCTCACCGGGATGGCAGGTTTCTTATTCACCCCTCCACTTT.

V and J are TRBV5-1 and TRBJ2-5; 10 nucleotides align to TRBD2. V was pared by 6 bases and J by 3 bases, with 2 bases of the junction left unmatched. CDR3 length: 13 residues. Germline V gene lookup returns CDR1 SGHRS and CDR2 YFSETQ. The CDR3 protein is CASTTSGKETQYF. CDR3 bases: TGCGCCAGCACCACTAGCGGGAAAGAGACCCAGTACTTC.

CDR3 loop: CASSQDSTGNTEAFF. For the CDR3, the DNA is TGCGCCAGCAGCCAAGATTCGACTGGCAACACTGAAGCTTTCTTT. The J gene is TRBJ1-1, the V gene TRBV4-1, with unresolved D. The CDR3 sequence is 15 residues long. Germline V gene sequence: CDR1 MGHRA, CDR2 YSYEKL. The V end lost 0 bases, the J end lost 2 bases, and 10 bases lay between the germline ends.

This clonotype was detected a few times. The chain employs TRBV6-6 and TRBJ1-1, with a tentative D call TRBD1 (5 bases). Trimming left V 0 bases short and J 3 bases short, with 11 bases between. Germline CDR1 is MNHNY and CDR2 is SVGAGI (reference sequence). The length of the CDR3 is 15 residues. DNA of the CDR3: TGTGCCAGCAGTTACTCGCAGGGTGGGGACACTGAAGCTTTCTTT. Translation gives CASSYSQGGDTEAFF.

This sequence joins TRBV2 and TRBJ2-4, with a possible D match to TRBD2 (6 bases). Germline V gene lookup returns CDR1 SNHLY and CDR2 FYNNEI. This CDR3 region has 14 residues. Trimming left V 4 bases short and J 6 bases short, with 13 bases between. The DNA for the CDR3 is TGTGCCAGCAGTGGTGGAGGGCTAGGAAACATTCAGTACTTC. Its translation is CASSGGGLGNIQYF.

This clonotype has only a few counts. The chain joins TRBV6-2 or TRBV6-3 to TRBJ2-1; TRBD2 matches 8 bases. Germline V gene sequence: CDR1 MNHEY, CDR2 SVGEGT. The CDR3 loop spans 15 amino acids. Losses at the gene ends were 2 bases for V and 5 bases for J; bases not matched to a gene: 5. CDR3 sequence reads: CASSYPGTRNNEQFF. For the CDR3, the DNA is TGTGCCAGCAGTTACCCCGGGACTAGAAACAATGAGCAGTTCTTC.

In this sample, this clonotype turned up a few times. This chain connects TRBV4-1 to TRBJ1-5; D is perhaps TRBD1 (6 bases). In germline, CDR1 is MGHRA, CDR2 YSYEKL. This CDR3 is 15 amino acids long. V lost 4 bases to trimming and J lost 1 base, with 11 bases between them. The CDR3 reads CASSRAGVSNQPQHF. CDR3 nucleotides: TGCGCCAGCAGCCGCGCAGGGGTGAGCAATCAGCCCCAGCATTTT.

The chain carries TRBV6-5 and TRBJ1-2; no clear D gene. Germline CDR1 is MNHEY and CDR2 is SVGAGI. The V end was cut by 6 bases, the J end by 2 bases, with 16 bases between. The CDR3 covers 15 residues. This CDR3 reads CASSPSFSGNYGYTF. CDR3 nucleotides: TGTGCCAGCAGCCCCTCATTTTCGGGGAACTATGGCTACACCTTC.

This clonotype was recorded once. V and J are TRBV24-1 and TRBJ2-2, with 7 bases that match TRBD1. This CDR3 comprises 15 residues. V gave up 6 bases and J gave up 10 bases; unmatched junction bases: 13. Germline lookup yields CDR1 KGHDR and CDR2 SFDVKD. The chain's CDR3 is CATSRQGVSPVELFF. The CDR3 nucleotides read TGTGCCACCAGTCGACAGGGAGTGTCCCCGGTGGAGCTGTTTTTT.

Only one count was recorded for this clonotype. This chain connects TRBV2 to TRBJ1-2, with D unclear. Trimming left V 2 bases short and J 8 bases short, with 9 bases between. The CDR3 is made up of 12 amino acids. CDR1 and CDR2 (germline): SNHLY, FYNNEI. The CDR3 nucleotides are TGTGCCAGCAGTGAATCCGTAACCGGCTACACCTTC. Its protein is CASSESVTGYTF.

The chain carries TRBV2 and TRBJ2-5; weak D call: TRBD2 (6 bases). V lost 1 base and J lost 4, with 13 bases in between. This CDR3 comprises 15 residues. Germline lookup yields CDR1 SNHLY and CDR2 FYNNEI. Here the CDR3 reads CASSEVAGSLETQYF. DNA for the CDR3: TGTGCCAGCAGTGAAGTGGCGGGGTCCCTAGAGACCCAGTACTTC.

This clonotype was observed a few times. CDR3 sequence reads: CASSKDPRGDFF. The CDR3 nucleotides are TGTGCCAGCAGCAAGGACCCCAGGGGGGATTTTTTT. The chain joins TRBV28 to TRBJ1-4; 7 nucleotides match TRBD1. The CDR3 is 12 amino acids. Germline V gene data show CDR1 as MDHEN and CDR2 as SYDVKM. The V segment lost 6 bases and the J segment 17 bases; nucleotides outside the gene matches: 12.

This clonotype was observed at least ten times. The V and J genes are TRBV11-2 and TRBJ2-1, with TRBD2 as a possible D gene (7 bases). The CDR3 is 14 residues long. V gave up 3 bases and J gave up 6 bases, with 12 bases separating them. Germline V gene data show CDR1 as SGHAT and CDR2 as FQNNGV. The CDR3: CASSFAGAANEQFF. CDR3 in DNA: TGTGCCAGCAGCTTTGCGGGGGCTGCCAATGAGCAGTTCTTC. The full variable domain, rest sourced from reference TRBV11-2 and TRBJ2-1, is EAGVAQSPRYKIIEKRQSVAFWCNPISGHATLYWYQQILGQGPKLLIQFQNNGVVDDSQLPKDRFSAERLKGVDSTLKIQPAKLEDSAVYLCASSFAGAANEQFFGPGTRLTVL.

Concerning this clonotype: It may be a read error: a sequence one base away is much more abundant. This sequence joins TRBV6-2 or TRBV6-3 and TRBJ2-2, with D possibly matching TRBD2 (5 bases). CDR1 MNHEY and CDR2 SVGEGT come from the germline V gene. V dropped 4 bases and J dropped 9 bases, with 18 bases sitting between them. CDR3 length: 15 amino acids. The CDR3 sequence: CASSLYNSGNWELFF. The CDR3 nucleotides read TGTGCCAGCAGTTTGTATAATTCGGGGAACTGGGAGCTGTTTTTT.

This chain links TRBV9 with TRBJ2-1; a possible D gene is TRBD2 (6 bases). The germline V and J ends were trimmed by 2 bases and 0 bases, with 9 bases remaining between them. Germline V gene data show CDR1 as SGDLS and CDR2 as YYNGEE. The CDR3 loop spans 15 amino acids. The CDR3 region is CASSVVADSYNEQFF. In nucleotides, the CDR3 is TGTGCCAGCAGCGTTGTAGCGGACTCCTACAATGAGCAGTTCTTC.

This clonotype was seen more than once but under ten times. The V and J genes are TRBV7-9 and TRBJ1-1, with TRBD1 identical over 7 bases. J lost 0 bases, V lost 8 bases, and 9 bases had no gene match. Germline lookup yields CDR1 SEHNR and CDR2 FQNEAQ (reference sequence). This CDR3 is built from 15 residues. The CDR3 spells CASSSRRGVNTEAFF. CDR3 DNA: TGTGCCAGCTCGTCCCGCAGGGGGGTGAACACTGAAGCTTTCTTT.

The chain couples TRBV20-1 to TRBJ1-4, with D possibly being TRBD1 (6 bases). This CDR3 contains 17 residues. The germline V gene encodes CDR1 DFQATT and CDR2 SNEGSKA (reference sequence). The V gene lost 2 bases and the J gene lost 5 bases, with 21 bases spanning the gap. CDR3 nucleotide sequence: TGCAGTGCTAGAAATTACGACCCCGGGACACCGAATGAAAAACTGTTTTTT. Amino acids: CSARNYDPGTPNEKLFF.

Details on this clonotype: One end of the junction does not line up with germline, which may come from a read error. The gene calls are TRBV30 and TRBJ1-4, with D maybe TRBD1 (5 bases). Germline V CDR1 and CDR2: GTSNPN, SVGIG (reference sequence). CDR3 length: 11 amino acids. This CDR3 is CAWSNRQTMVF. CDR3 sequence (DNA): TGTGCCTGGAGTAACCGACAGACTATGGTTTTT.

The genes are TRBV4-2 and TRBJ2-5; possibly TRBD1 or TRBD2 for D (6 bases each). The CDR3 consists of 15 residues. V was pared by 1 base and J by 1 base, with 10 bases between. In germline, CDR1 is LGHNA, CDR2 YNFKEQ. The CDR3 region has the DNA TGTGCCAGCAGCCAAGGAGAGGGGGGCCAAGAGACCCAGTACTTC. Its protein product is CASSQGEGGQETQYF.

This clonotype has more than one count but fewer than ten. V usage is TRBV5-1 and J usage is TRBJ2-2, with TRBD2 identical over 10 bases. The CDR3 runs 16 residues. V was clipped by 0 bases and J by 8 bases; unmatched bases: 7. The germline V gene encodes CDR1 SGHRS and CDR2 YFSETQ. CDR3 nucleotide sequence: TGCGCCAGCAGCTTGGCACTAGCGGGGCCCACGGGGGAGCTGTTTTTT. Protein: CASSLALAGPTGELFF.

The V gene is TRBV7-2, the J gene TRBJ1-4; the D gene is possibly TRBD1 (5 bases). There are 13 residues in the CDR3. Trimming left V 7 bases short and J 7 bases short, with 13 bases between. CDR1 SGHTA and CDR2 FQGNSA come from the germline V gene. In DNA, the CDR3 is TGTGCCAGCACGCCAGGGTTCGGTGAAAAACTGTTTTTT. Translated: CASTPGFGEKLFF. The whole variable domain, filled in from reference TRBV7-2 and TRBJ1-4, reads GAGVSQSPSNKVTEKGKDVELRCDPISGHTALYWYRQSLGQGLEFLIYFQGNSAPDKSGLPSDRFSAERTGGSVSTLTIQRTQQEDSAVYLCASTPGFGEKLFFGSGTQLSVL.

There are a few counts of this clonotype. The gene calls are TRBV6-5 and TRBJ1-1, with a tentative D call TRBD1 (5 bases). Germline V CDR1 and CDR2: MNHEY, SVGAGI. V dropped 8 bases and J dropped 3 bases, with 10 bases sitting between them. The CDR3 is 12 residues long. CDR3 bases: TGTGCCAGCCTGGGGGGGGACACTGAAGCTTTCTTT. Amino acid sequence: CASLGGDTEAFF.

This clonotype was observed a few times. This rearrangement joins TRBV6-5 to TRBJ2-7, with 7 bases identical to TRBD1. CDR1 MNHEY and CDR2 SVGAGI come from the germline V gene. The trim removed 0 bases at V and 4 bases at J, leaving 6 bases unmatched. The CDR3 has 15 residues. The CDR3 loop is CASSYSAGGRYEQYF. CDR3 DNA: TGTGCCAGCAGTTACTCGGCAGGGGGTAGGTACGAGCAGTACTTC.

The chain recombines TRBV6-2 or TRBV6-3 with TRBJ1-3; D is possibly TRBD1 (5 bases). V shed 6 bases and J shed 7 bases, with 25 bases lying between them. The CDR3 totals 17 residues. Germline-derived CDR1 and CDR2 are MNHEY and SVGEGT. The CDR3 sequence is CASRPSGGSRGVNTIYF. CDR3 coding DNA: TGTGCCAGCAGACCATCGGGTGGATCGAGGGGCGTGAACACCATATATTTT.

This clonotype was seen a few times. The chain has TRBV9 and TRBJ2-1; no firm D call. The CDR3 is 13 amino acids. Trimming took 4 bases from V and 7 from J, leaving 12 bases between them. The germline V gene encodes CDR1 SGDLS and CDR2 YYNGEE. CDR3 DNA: TGTGCCAGCAGCCTTACTCCCCGAAATGAGCAGTTCTTC. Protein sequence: CASSLTPRNEQFF. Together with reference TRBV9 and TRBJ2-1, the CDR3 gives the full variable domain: DSGVTQTPKHLITATGQRVTLRCSPRSGDLSVYWYQQSLDQGLQFLIQYYNGEERAKGNILERFSAQQFPDLHSELNLSSLELGDSALYFCASSLTPRNEQFFGPGTRLTVL.

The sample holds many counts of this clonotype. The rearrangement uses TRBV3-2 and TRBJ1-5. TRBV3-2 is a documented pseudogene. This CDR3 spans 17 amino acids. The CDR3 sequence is CASSQDFSRFSNQPQHF. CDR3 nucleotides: TGTGCCAGCAGCCAAGATTTTAGCAGGTTTAGCAATCAGCCCCAGCATTTT.

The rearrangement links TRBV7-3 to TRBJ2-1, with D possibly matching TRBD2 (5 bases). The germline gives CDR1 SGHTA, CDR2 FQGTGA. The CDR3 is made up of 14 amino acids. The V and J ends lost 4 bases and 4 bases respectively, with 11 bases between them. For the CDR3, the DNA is TGTGCCAGCAGCTGGGAGCCGGGTTACAATGAGCAGTTCTTC. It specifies CASSWEPGYNEQFF.